The T cell receptor (beta chain) under discussion was sequenced for a study of blood T cell repertoires in COVID-19 (dated by TCRdb to 2018 to 2020). Background on the whole study: Collaborator samples came from the United States, Italy and Spain and covered acute and convalescent phases of COVID-19. The samples were drawn from the first 160 participants of the ongoing ImmuneRACE study and from 950 to 1,500 subjects provided by 6 global collaborators. The repertoires were released in a freely available public database intended as a resource for research on the immune response to SARS-CoV-2. Sample metadata almost always included a de-identified subject ID, COVID-19 status, age in years and sex. Where available, HLA class I and class II types were obtained from metadata supplied by the sample provider rather than from assay-based typing. Deeply sampled blood TCRbeta repertoires from subjects exposed to, actively infected with, or recovered from COVID-19 were included in the dataset. The material from the prospective study consisted of cDNA or gDNA derived from T cells, B-cell-depleted T cells, or PBMCs.

On the study overall, not on this receptor specifically: The quantity of clinical and demographic metadata differed by source and by participant and was supplied without curation.

CDR1 and CDR2, per the germline V gene, are SGHRS and YFSETQ. V was cut back by 5 bases and J by 1 base, leaving a gap of 15 bases between them. The CDR3, from cysteine to phenylalanine, totals 15 residues. Left in the record is the CDR3 DNA by itself, 45 bases read in frame from the first base. With respect to this clone: There is no known antigen for this receptor. No much larger clonotype is one base removed from it; base qualities were not supplied.

One collaborating source in Seattle enrolled patients during active infection and followed them longitudinally through the course of disease. Whole blood was collected in K2EDTA tubes by collaborating institutions according to the institutions' own protocols. Collaborator samples were shipped for TCRbeta analysis as frozen whole blood, isolated PBMCs, or DNA extracted from either sample type. TCRbeta CDR3 regions were amplified from genomic DNA using the immunoSEQ Assay, a bias-controlled multiplex PCR. The authors processed their data as follows. The number of nucleated cells in each sample was estimated from the amplification of reference gene primers within the assay. To quantify the absolute abundance of each unique TCRbeta CDR3 rearrangement, sequence reads were collapsed and filtered. Productive Simpson clonality was computed per sample as the square root of Simpson's diversity index over productive rearrangements. The source is immuneACCESS, and TCRdb retained only in-frame sequences with V and J called. Part of the clones is not carried over; for the studies checked, unresolved V genes explain less than half of this, and the remainder is unexplained. The V and J calls and clone size were taken over from that table, and D and trimming were inferred from the DNA. In all, the sample holds roughly 200,000 clones, and around four fifths of those were seen once. Of the sample, 8% to 10% is held by the ten largest clones.

Sequencing was performed on peripheral blood. The chain is made from TRBV5-1 and TRBJ1-1; the D gene is perhaps TRBD1, on 6 matching bases. The source of this sequence is a woman of 80 years or more with COVID-19, enrolled during active disease. The sequenced DNA is TGCGCCAGCAGTAGGTCAGGGGACCCGAACACTGAAGCTTTCTTT. Protein translation: CASSRSGDPNTEAFF. The full variable domain, completed from the reference TRBV5-1 and TRBJ1-1 proteins outside the CDR3, reads KAGVTQTPRYLIKTRGQQVTLSCSPISGHRSVSWYQQTPGQGLQFLFEYFSETQRNKGNFPGRFSGRQFSNSRSEMNVSTLELGDSALYLCASSRSGDPNTEAFFGQGTRLTVV.